Below, 17 T cell receptor beta chains from the same sample are listed, as sequenced in a study of shared clonotypes between healthy human individuals. The naive CD8 subset, CD45RO-negative cells positively selected for CCR7, excluded terminally differentiated effector memory CD45RA+ cells. The repertoire was sequenced with immunoSEQ multiplex PCR; TCRdb's copy has only in-frame clones and lacks some. The table lists some 2,100,000 clones, approximately 94% of them singletons, with under 2% in the top ten. What was sequenced was naive CD8+ T cells from PBMCs. These receptors all come from a man between 18 and 35 years old in good health. Some clones in this sample may be carry-over from other donors' samples.

The J gene is TRBJ2-1, the V gene TRBV7-3, with D perhaps matching TRBD2 (6 bases). The CDR3 is 15 residues long. Germline lookup yields CDR1 SGHTA and CDR2 FQGTGA. Trimming removed 5 bases from V and 0 bases from J, with 11 bases in between. The CDR3 DNA reads TGTGCCAGCAGCCGTAGCGGAAGCTCCTACAATGAGCAGTTCTTC. It codes for CASSRSGSSYNEQFF.

The V call is TRBV19, the J call TRBJ1-1; a possible D gene is TRBD1 (6 bases). The CDR3 covers 14 residues. The germline CDR1 and CDR2 sequences are LNHDA and SQIVND (reference sequence). The V gene lost 7 bases and the J gene lost 0 bases, with 12 bases spanning the gap. CDR3 DNA sequence: TGTGCCAGTAAGGGGGGCGGCTTGAACACTGAAGCTTTCTTT. Its protein is CASKGGGLNTEAFF.

The rearrangement links TRBV5-1 to TRBJ2-7; TRBD1 or TRBD2 may be the D gene (6 bases each). V lost 5 bases and J 0 bases, leaving 18 bases between the germline ends. From germline, CDR1 is SGHRS and CDR2 YFSETQ. The CDR3 spans 16 residues. CDR3 sequence: CASRWPEGGPSYEQYF. The CDR3 DNA reads TGCGCCAGCAGATGGCCTGAGGGGGGCCCCTCCTACGAGCAGTACTTC.

The chain combines TRBV11-1 with TRBJ2-7; 7 nucleotides match TRBD1. The V segment lost 0 bases and the J segment 0 bases; nucleotides outside the gene matches: 11. This CDR3 has 18 residues. The V gene's germline CDR1 is SGHAT and CDR2 FQDESV (reference sequence). In DNA, the CDR3 is TGTGCCAGCAGCTTAGCCTACACGGCAGGGGGAAGCTCCTACGAGCAGTACTTC. Its protein product is CASSLAYTAGGSSYEQYF.

V usage is TRBV6-1 and J usage is TRBJ1-2; possible D gene TRBD1, 6 bases. The V gene lost 2 bases and the J gene lost 2 bases, with 18 bases spanning the gap. In germline, CDR1 is MNHNS, CDR2 SASEGT. CDR3 length equals 17 residues. CDR3 bases: TGTGCCAGCAGTGAAACGGGCAGGGGAGTTCGGAACTATGGCTACACCTTC. It codes for CASSETGRGVRNYGYTF.

J is TRBJ2-7 and V is TRBV11-1; 7 bases are shared with TRBD2. Germline lookup yields CDR1 SGHAT and CDR2 FQDESV (reference sequence). The trim removed 3 bases at V and 2 bases at J, leaving 4 bases unmatched. CDR3 length: 14 amino acids. The CDR3 region is CASSLGGTPYEQYF. CDR3 DNA: TGTGCCAGCAGCTTGGGAGGGACCCCCTACGAGCAGTACTTC.

Worth noting for this clone: This sample also contains other DNA sequences that code for the same CDR3. The chain recombines TRBV4-1 with TRBJ2-1; D is perhaps TRBD1 (7 bases). Germline loops: CDR1 MGHRA, CDR2 YSYEKL. This CDR3 is 15 amino acids long. V shed 0 bases and J shed 4 bases, with 10 bases lying between them. Here the CDR3 DNA reads TGCGCCAGCAGCCAAGACAGGGGGAGGTACAATGAGCAGTTCTTC. Encoded protein: CASSQDRGRYNEQFF.

A single count supports this clone. The V gene is TRBV7-9, the J gene TRBJ2-1; TRBD2 agrees at 8 bases. Germline V gene data show CDR1 as SEHNR and CDR2 as FQNEAQ (reference sequence). V gave up 5 bases and J gave up 13 bases; unmatched junction bases: 13. CDR3 length equals 14 residues. DNA for the CDR3: TGTGCCAGCAGCCACAAAGCGGGGGCACAAACCCAGTTCTTC. It specifies CASSHKAGAQTQFF.

This chain links TRBV25-1 with TRBJ2-1, with 11 nucleotides matching TRBD2. Germline V gene sequence: CDR1 MGHDK, CDR2 SYGVNS. The V segment lost 5 bases and the J segment 0 bases; nucleotides outside the gene matches: 6. The CDR3 consists of 17 residues. For the CDR3, the DNA is TGTGCCAGCAGTACCGGGACTAGCGGCTTCTCCTACAATGAGCAGTTCTTC. Translation gives CASSTGTSGFSYNEQFF.

This clone was counted a single time. The chain combines TRBV5-6 with TRBJ2-1; D remains ambiguous. CDR1 SGHDT and CDR2 YYEEEE come from the germline V gene. Deletions cut 3 bases from V and 4 bases from J, with 11 bases between. The CDR3 loop spans 14 amino acids. The CDR3 DNA is TGTGCCAGCAGCTACCTGCCCGATTACAATGAGCAGTTCTTC. Its translation is CASSYLPDYNEQFF.

This clone was seen a single time. The chain is built from TRBV6-6 and TRBJ2-7; 9 positions match TRBD1. V shed 2 bases, J shed 3 bases, and the junction held 8 bases outside the gene matches. Looked up from germline, CDR1 is MNHNY and CDR2 is SVGAGI (reference sequence). This CDR3 comprises 16 residues. CDR3: CASSYPVSGQGYEQYF. Written as DNA, the CDR3 is TGTGCCAGCAGTTACCCTGTATCGGGACAGGGCTACGAGCAGTACTTC.

The chain has TRBV6-1 and TRBJ1-4, with D perhaps TRBD1 (5 bases). V lost 6 bases and J lost 11, with 19 bases in between. This CDR3 is 14 amino acids long. Germline lookup yields CDR1 MNHNS and CDR2 SASEGT. DNA of the CDR3: TGTGCCAGCAGGGCCGCCAGGGAGATTAGGAAACTGTTTTTT. Protein sequence: CASRAAREIRKLFF.

The chain links TRBV6-5 to TRBJ2-7; D gene ambiguous. The CDR3 is 15 amino acids. Germline lookup yields CDR1 MNHEY and CDR2 SVGAGI. V dropped 5 bases and J dropped 6 bases, with 20 bases sitting between them. CDR3 loop: CASSGDLGNWSEQYF. CDR3 coding DNA: TGTGCCAGCAGTGGTGATCTTGGGAACTGGTCCGAGCAGTACTTC.

The count of this clone is one. The V call is TRBV7-9, the J call TRBJ2-7, with a possible D match to TRBD2 (6 bases). V lost 4 bases and J 7 bases, leaving 14 bases between the germline ends. The CDR3 contains 13 residues. From germline, CDR1 is SEHNR and CDR2 FQNEAQ (reference sequence). The CDR3 spells CASSSRAAGEQYF. CDR3 DNA: TGTGCCAGCAGCTCCCGGGCGGCGGGGGAGCAGTACTTC.

The count of this clone is one. This chain links TRBV7-6 with TRBJ2-7; D is uncertain. The CDR3 covers 13 residues. The V and J ends lost 1 base and 3 bases respectively, with 7 bases between them. Germline assignment: CDR1 SGHVS and CDR2 FNYEAQ. The CDR3 loop is CASSLEVRYEQYF. In DNA, the CDR3 is TGTGCCAGCAGCTTAGAAGTCCGCTACGAGCAGTACTTC. The full variable domain, its missing parts supplied by reference TRBV7-6 and TRBJ2-7, is GAGVSQSPRYKVTKRGQDVALRCDPISGHVSLYWYRQALGQGPEFLTYFNYEAQQDKSGLPNDRFSAERPEGSISTLTIQRTEQRDSAMYRCASSLEVRYEQYFGPGTRLTVT.

This clone was detected once. The rearrangement links TRBV29-1 to TRBJ2-1, with a possible D match to TRBD2 (6 bases). In germline, CDR1 is SQVTM, CDR2 ANQGSEA. The CDR3 covers 10 residues. The CDR3 sequence: CVFAGNEQFF. Written as DNA, the CDR3 is TGCGTCTTCGCGGGGAATGAGCAGTTCTTC.

The chain joins TRBV6-5 to TRBJ2-7; D not resolved. The CDR3 totals 14 residues. V lost 6 bases and J lost 2, with 14 bases in between. In germline, CDR1 is MNHEY, CDR2 SVGAGI. CDR3: CASRGLNVPYEQYF. DNA for the CDR3: TGTGCCAGCAGGGGGTTAAACGTCCCCTACGAGCAGTACTTC.